This T cell receptor beta chain was sequenced in a study of regulatory T cells in long-lasting Graves disease. Broader study findings: Preferential use of TRBV28, TRBJ1-2 and TRBJ2-5 was seen in persistent disease. The study found persistent patients shared more public clonotypes (roughly 2,800) than new patients (966).

Time point meaning: persistent/refractory GD, antithyroid drugs over 5 years with positive TRAb. The TCR library was made from RNA that had been extracted from PBMCs in TRIzol. The patients were enrolled through endocrinology in Xi'an, China. Building of the TCR beta libraries involved iRepertoire HTBI primers and Arm-PCR of CDR3 regions. TCRdb redid the calling of the multiplex PCR reads with MiXCR, one entry per CDR3 protein. The table lists 600,000 to 850,000 distinct CDR3 sequences, 30% of them singletons, with about two fifths in the top ten. This clonotype has only a few counts. The target antigen is unknown. This CDR3 contains 14 residues. The ends were cut back, 5 bases at V and 2 bases at J, with 10 bases in the middle. Per germline, CDR1 SGHAT and CDR2 FQDESV (reference sequence).

The chain couples TRBV11-1 to TRBJ1-5; possible D gene TRBD1, 5 bases. The sample in question was peripheral blood mononuclear cells (PBMCs), obtained when the disease was refractory, from a patient treated with antithyroid drugs. The TCR originated in a female donor with Graves disease. This CDR3 is CASSAGSGNQPQHF. The DNA of the CDR3 is TGTGCCAGCAGCGCAGGGTCGGGCAATCAGCCCCAGCATTTT.